A selection of T cell receptor beta chains follows, all from one sample in a study of shared clonotypes between healthy human individuals. Clones were sequenced by immunoSEQ multiplex PCR, and TCRdb holds only the in-frame ones, with some missing. Of roughly 1.4 million clones detected, approximately 98.5% appear once; the ten largest clones hold under 0.45%. Input material: naive CD4+ T cells sorted from blood. The receptors stem from a man between 25 and 39 years old in good health. The CDR3 runs from the conserved cysteine through the conserved F or W. The order of the fields is clone size, J gene, D gene, V gene, CDR3 DNA, CDR3 protein. A D gene is named only where the DNA matches it firmly. Rows may omit the clone size; those that give it use once, few, many or a size class.

abundance: once; j_gene: TRBJ1-2; d_gene: TRBD1; v_gene: TRBV7-3; CDR3nt: TGTGCCAGCAGCTTCCGGCAGGGGGCGCGTGACGGCTACACCTTC; CDR3aa: CASSFRQGARDGYTF
abundance: .; j_gene: TRBJ1-1; d_gene: TRBD1; v_gene: TRBV18; CDR3nt: TGTGCCAGCTCACTTCTCCGGGACAGAGACACTGAAGCTTTCTTT; CDR3aa: CASSLLRDRDTEAFF
abundance: .; j_gene: TRBJ2-2; d_gene: TRBD2; v_gene: TRBV11-3; CDR3nt: TGTGCCAGCAGCCCTTATAGCGGGAGTCATACCGGGGAGCTGTTTTTT; CDR3aa: CASSPYSGSHTGELFF
abundance: .; j_gene: TRBJ2-7; d_gene: TRBD1; v_gene: TRBV10-1; CDR3nt: TGCGCCAGCACCCGGGACAGGTCATACGAGCAGTACTTC; CDR3aa: CASTRDRSYEQYF
abundance: .; j_gene: TRBJ2-1; d_gene: TRBD1; v_gene: TRBV29-1; CDR3nt: TGCAGCGCCTCTGTTTCGACAGGGAACAATGAGCAGTTCTTC; CDR3aa: CSASVSTGNNEQFF
abundance: .; j_gene: TRBJ1-1; d_gene: .; v_gene: TRBV5-5; CDR3nt: TGTGCCAGCAGCCGGACCCGGGACACTGAAGCTTTCTTT; CDR3aa: CASSRTRDTEAFF
abundance: .; j_gene: TRBJ2-3; d_gene: TRBD1; v_gene: TRBV7-3; CDR3nt: TGTGCCAGCAGCTTAACGGTTGGGACAGGCCCAGATACGCAGTATTTT; CDR3aa: CASSLTVGTGPDTQYF
abundance: once; j_gene: TRBJ1-1; d_gene: TRBD1; v_gene: TRBV6-1; CDR3nt: TGTGCCAGCAGTGCAGACAGGGGTAACACTGAAGCTTTCTTT; CDR3aa: CASSADRGNTEAFF
abundance: .; j_gene: TRBJ1-5; d_gene: .; v_gene: TRBV27; CDR3nt: TGTGCCAGCAGTACCCAACCTACAGGTATCTATAGCAATCAGCCCCAGCATTTT; CDR3aa: CASSTQPTGIYSNQPQHF
abundance: .; j_gene: TRBJ1-5; d_gene: TRBD1; v_gene: TRBV11-1; CDR3nt: TGTGCCAGCAGGTCAGGGGGGCGGGCTCAGCCCCAGCATTTT; CDR3aa: CASRSGGRAQPQHF
abundance: .; j_gene: TRBJ2-3; d_gene: TRBD1; v_gene: TRBV4-3; CDR3nt: TGCGCCAGCAGCCAAGAGGCAGGGACAGGTGGGCAGTATTTT; CDR3aa: CASSQEAGTGGQYF
abundance: .; j_gene: TRBJ2-1; d_gene: TRBD1; v_gene: TRBV18; CDR3nt: TGTGCCAGCTCACCTCTGACAGGGGGGTTGGCCTACAATGAGCAGTTCTTC; CDR3aa: CASSPLTGGLAYNEQFF
abundance: .; j_gene: TRBJ1-5; d_gene: .; v_gene: TRBV18; CDR3nt: TGTGCCAGCTCACCAGGACCGGATCAGCCCCAGCATTTT; CDR3aa: CASSPGPDQPQHF
abundance: .; j_gene: TRBJ2-2; d_gene: .; v_gene: TRBV7-9; CDR3nt: TGTGCCAGCAGCTTAGACAGAGTCACCGGGGAGCTGTTTTTT; CDR3aa: CASSLDRVTGELFF